This T cell receptor (beta chain) was retrieved from a study of blood T cell repertoires in COVID-19. Study-level background: Donors of Cohort 3 who recovered were those that had two negative PCRs, clearance, or symptom resolution.

TCRdb's table, derived via immunoSEQ multiplex PCR, lists solely in-frame clones and lacks some. Of about 280,000 clones in the sample, more than 75% were seen once. In germline, CDR1 is SEHNR, CDR2 FQNEAQ (reference sequence). The CDR3 is made up of 14 amino acids. With V trimmed by 6 bases and J by 7 bases, 6 bases remained unmatched. Study members were between about 18 and 100 years old and lived in roughly 24 US regions. The chain carries TRBV7-9 and TRBJ2-7; 13 bases map to TRBD2. This TCR derives from a woman aged 55-69 years in a cohort exposed to, infected with or recovered from COVID-19 (not recorded which). The sequenced sample consisted of PBMCs or T cells enriched from blood (not recorded which). The CDR3 sequence is CASSGLAGVGEQYF. CDR3 DNA sequence: TGTGCCAGCAGTGGACTAGCGGGAGTCGGGGAGCAGTACTTC.